The rows below give T cell receptor beta chains drawn from one sample of a study of shared T cell receptors in the human thymus. Method: immunoSEQ multiplex PCR; TCRdb's copy keeps in-frame clones and lacks some. The sample shows under 450,000 clones, approximately 95% of them seen only once. What was sequenced was thymocytes. Receptors originate from a human donor. Both conserved end residues are part of each CDR3. Fields, in order: V gene, J gene, CDR3 protein.

>TRBV6-6|TRBJ2-5
CASSYRGQERETQYF
>TRBV7-7|TRBJ2-1
CASSLVAGGNNEQFF
>TRBV9|TRBJ2-3
CASSVGPTPSTDTQYF
>TRBV30|TRBJ1-5
CAWSVWDQPQHF
>TRBV5-1|TRBJ2-7
CASSLPSYEQYF
>TRBV5-1|TRBJ2-1
CASRSGPSFINEQFF
>TRBV7-9|TRBJ2-1
CASSLTKQFF
>TRBV6-5|TRBJ2-3
CASSPGQSTDTQYF
>TRBV6-1|TRBJ2-7
CASSEFAGSSGEQYF
>TRBV9|TRBJ2-1
CASSGMYNEQFF
>TRBV15|TRBJ2-1
CATSRDVTSRDNEQFF
>TRBV7-2|TRBJ2-7
CASSSRLTTSRSYEQYF
>TRBV18|TRBJ2-1
CASSPPHGRAGNEQFF
>TRBV27|TRBJ2-7
CASKWDRAKEQYF
>TRBV29-1|TRBJ2-1
CSVDSRWYSSYNEQFF
>TRBV19|TRBJ2-3
CASRKPQREGNTDTQYF
>TRBV30|TRBJ2-3
CAWSSRTGAAPVEAQYF
>TRBV19|TRBJ1-1
CASSLQGDAFF
>TRBV7-3|TRBJ2-1
CASSLESDRHKPYNEQFF
>TRBV11-2|TRBJ2-1
CASSLLGLAGYNEQFF
>TRBV11-3|TRBJ1-3
CASSSTTEEGSGNTIYF
>TRBV30|TRBJ2-7
CAWRAGRNKQYF
>TRBV4-2|TRBJ2-2
CASSQESISLGNTGELFF
>TRBV7-8|TRBJ2-1
CASSSKGGEQFF
>TRBV28|TRBJ2-5
CASSLCRELQRDF
>TRBV27|TRBJ1-2
CASKEAAGRLYGYTF
>TRBV7-9|TRBJ2-3
CASSPPGRSTDTQYF
>TRBV19|TRBJ1-5
CASIMDTDSNQPQHF
>TRBV28|TRBJ2-4
CASRQGWGAAKNIQYF
>TRBV27|TRBJ2-1
CASTPVAETRHNEQFF
>TRBV5-5|TRBJ2-4
CASSLVHLLAKNIQYF
>TRBV28|TRBJ1-2
CASSLKGNYGYTF
>TRBV28|TRBJ1-5
CASRPDRGGQPQHF
>TRBV5-8|TRBJ2-7
CASPREAPTGLHEQYF
>TRBV6-4|TRBJ2-4
CASSDSDRGVAKNIQYF
>TRBV29-1|TRBJ2-1
CSVQASGSGEQFF
>TRBV28|TRBJ2-5
CASRRATQETQYF
>TRBV5-1|TRBJ2-1
CASNLAEGGQFF
>TRBV25-1|TRBJ2-3
CASSERTDTDTQYF
>TRBV6-1|TRBJ2-7
CASSATFQGSRHEQYF
>TRBV25-1|TRBJ2-1
CASSVIEGPRTYNEQFF
>TRBV9|TRBJ1-1
CASSAEDTEAFF
>TRBV15|TRBJ2-1
CATSRELGLAGNNEQFF
>TRBV29-1|TRBJ1-1
CSVVGAPRPTEAFF
>TRBV11-2|TRBJ2-7
CASSFKTGAYEQYF
>TRBV11-3|TRBJ1-1
CASSLVRGLNTEAFF
>TRBV6-1|TRBJ2-1
CASSEARGGDEQFF
>TRBV5-1|TRBJ2-3
CASSSSPSGSGYF
>TRBV28|TRBJ2-6
CASSSLDGGSSGANVLTF